A selection of T cell receptor beta chains follows, all from one sample in a study of pediatric ulcerative colitis. Generated by immunoSEQ multiplex PCR, the TCRdb table keeps only in-frame clones and is missing some. Of about 25,000 clones in the sample, approximately 71% were seen once. The specimen was gut tissue. The source is a boy younger than 18 with severe ulcerative colitis. CDR3s include the opening cysteine and the closing phenylalanine or tryptophan. The size entry is marked missing in some rows and otherwise reads once, few, many or a size class.

CDR3 protein: CASSLGGGTNYEQYF
clone size: NA
V gene: TRBV11-3
J gene: TRBJ2-7

CDR3 protein: CASSLTGGAYTEAFF
clone size: NA
V gene: TRBV5-1
J gene: TRBJ1-1

CDR3 protein: CASSFGQGPAYNEQFF
clone size: NA
V gene: TRBV5-4
J gene: TRBJ2-1

CDR3 protein: CASSTLTGSGTDTQYF
clone size: few
V gene: TRBV5-4
J gene: TRBJ2-3

CDR3 protein: CASSLDPTLGETQYF
clone size: NA
V gene: TRBV5-1
J gene: TRBJ2-5

CDR3 protein: CASGVWVNQPQHF
clone size: NA
V gene: TRBV6-1
J gene: TRBJ1-5

CDR3 protein: CASSTSQLTYEQYF
clone size: medium-sized
V gene: TRBV18
J gene: TRBJ2-7

CDR3 protein: CASSLATGPSYEQYF
clone size: NA
V gene: TRBV5-4
J gene: TRBJ2-7

CDR3 protein: CASSFSYGYTF
clone size: NA
V gene: TRBV6-5
J gene: TRBJ1-2

CDR3 protein: CASSVDVGTYEQYF
clone size: NA
V gene: TRBV9
J gene: TRBJ2-7

CDR3 protein: CASSLGTEAFF
clone size: NA
V gene: TRBV5-1
J gene: TRBJ1-1

CDR3 protein: CASSGVRRGDTGELFF
clone size: few
V gene: TRBV9
J gene: TRBJ2-2

CDR3 protein: CASSPPRSRPGINNEQFF
clone size: medium-sized
V gene: TRBV18
J gene: TRBJ2-1

CDR3 protein: CAISERGTDTQYF
clone size: NA
V gene: TRBV10-3
J gene: TRBJ2-3

CDR3 protein: CASSLGGLAGRDTQYF
clone size: NA
V gene: TRBV11-3
J gene: TRBJ2-3

CDR3 protein: CASSLAGQQGRWEQYF
clone size: NA
V gene: TRBV11-2
J gene: TRBJ2-7

CDR3 protein: CASSPEGLRGDGYTF
clone size: once
V gene: TRBV7-2
J gene: TRBJ1-2

CDR3 protein: CASSLHPSTSGSSYEQYF
clone size: NA
V gene: TRBV4-2
J gene: TRBJ2-7

CDR3 protein: CSVVVGGTQYF
clone size: NA
V gene: TRBV29-1
J gene: TRBJ2-5

CDR3 protein: CASSQWGASSTDTQYF
clone size: few
V gene: TRBV14
J gene: TRBJ2-3

CDR3 protein: CASSPPTGNTEAFF
clone size: NA
V gene: TRBV7-9
J gene: TRBJ1-1

CDR3 protein: CASSRDSTDTQYF
clone size: NA
V gene: TRBV5-6
J gene: TRBJ2-3

CDR3 protein: CASSLEGTTEAFF
clone size: medium-sized
V gene: TRBV7-3
J gene: TRBJ1-1

CDR3 protein: CASSFGFATDTQYF
clone size: NA
V gene: TRBV7-2
J gene: TRBJ2-3

CDR3 protein: CASSSSPPRAYNEQFF
clone size: NA
V gene: TRBV2
J gene: TRBJ2-1

CDR3 protein: CASSEGDSSYEQYF
clone size: once
V gene: TRBV6-1
J gene: TRBJ2-7

CDR3 protein: CASSQDGGQAANYGYTF
clone size: NA
V gene: TRBV4-3
J gene: TRBJ1-2

CDR3 protein: CASSYSAGELFF
clone size: NA
V gene: TRBV19
J gene: TRBJ2-2

CDR3 protein: CASRREMQPQHF
clone size: NA
V gene: TRBV25-1
J gene: TRBJ1-5

CDR3 protein: CASSAAGTPRSETQYF
clone size: NA
V gene: TRBV9
J gene: TRBJ2-5

CDR3 protein: CASTMFGYGYTF
clone size: once
V gene: TRBV6-6
J gene: TRBJ1-2

CDR3 protein: CASSTMAKRLTDTQYF
clone size: NA
V gene: TRBV19
J gene: TRBJ2-3

CDR3 protein: CASSLVSPGQPQHF
clone size: NA
V gene: TRBV7-2
J gene: TRBJ1-5

CDR3 protein: CASSEALSGRSYEQYF
clone size: NA
V gene: TRBV6-1
J gene: TRBJ2-7

CDR3 protein: CASTGPMNTEAFF
clone size: NA
V gene: TRBV30
J gene: TRBJ1-1

CDR3 protein: CASSQYVPPLRGELFF
clone size: NA
V gene: TRBV14
J gene: TRBJ2-2

CDR3 protein: CASSAGLASSYEQYF
clone size: NA
V gene: TRBV19
J gene: TRBJ2-7

CDR3 protein: CATSRPGLAGADTQYF
clone size: NA
V gene: TRBV15
J gene: TRBJ2-3

CDR3 protein: CASSSNYERVYGYTF
clone size: NA
V gene: TRBV28
J gene: TRBJ1-2

CDR3 protein: CASSDSPEETQYF
clone size: NA
V gene: TRBV6-4
J gene: TRBJ2-5

CDR3 protein: CASSLKNRGRGEQFF
clone size: NA
V gene: TRBV5-1
J gene: TRBJ2-1

CDR3 protein: CASSLSPAAQTQPQHF
clone size: NA
V gene: TRBV5-5
J gene: TRBJ1-5

CDR3 protein: CASRLEWSSYEQYF
clone size: NA
V gene: TRBV19
J gene: TRBJ2-7

CDR3 protein: CASSQLSGRAGTGELFF
clone size: NA
V gene: TRBV4-2
J gene: TRBJ2-2

CDR3 protein: CASSLDGPGETQYF
clone size: NA
V gene: TRBV5-4
J gene: TRBJ2-5

CDR3 protein: CASTDSAVGEQFF
clone size: NA
V gene: TRBV9
J gene: TRBJ2-1

CDR3 protein: CAWTFPIRGRINTEAFF
clone size: NA
V gene: TRBV30
J gene: TRBJ1-1

CDR3 protein: CAIRGPMNTEAFF
clone size: NA
V gene: TRBV10-3
J gene: TRBJ1-1

CDR3 protein: CASSQRLDNKFLF
clone size: few
V gene: TRBV6-8
J gene: TRBJ2-4

CDR3 protein: CAWRGQAVPYYGYTF
clone size: NA
V gene: TRBV30
J gene: TRBJ1-2